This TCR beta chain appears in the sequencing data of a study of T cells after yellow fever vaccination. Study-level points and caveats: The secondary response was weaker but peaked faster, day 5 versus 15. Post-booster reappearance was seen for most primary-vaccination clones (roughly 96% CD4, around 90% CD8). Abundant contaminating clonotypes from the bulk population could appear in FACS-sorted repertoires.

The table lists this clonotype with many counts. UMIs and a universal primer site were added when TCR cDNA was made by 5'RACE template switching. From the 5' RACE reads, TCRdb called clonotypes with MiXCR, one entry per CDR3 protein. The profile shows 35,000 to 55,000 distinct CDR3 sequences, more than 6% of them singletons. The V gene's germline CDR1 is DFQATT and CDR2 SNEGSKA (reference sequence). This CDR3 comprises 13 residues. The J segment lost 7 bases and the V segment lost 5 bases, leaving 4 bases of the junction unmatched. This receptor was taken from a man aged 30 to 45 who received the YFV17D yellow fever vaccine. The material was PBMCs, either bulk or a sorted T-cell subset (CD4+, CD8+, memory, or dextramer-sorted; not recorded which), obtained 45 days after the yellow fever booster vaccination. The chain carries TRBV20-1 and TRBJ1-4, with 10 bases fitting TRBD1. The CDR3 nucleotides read TGCAGTGCTGGGGACAGGGGACGTGAAAAACTGTTTTTT. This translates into CSAGDRGREKLFF.